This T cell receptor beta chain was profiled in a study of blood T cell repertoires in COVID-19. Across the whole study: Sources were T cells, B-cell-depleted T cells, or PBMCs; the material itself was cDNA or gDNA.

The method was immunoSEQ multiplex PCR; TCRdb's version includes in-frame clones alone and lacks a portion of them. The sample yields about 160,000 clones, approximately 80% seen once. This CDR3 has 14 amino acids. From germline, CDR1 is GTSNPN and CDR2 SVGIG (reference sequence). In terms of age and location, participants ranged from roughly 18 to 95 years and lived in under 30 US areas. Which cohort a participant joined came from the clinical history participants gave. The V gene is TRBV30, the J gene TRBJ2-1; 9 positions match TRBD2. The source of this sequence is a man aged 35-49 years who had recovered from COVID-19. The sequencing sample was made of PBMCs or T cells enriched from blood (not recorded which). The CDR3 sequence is CAAVSGGPYNEQFF. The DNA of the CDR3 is TGTGCGGCCGTAAGCGGGGGGCCATACAATGAGCAGTTCTTC.